A selection of T cell receptor beta chains follows, all from one sample in a study of graft-versus-host responses after intestinal transplantation. TCRdb keeps only in-frame clones here, not all; method: immunoSEQ multiplex PCR. The repertoire has tens of thousands of clones, approximately 90% of them found once; the top ten carry about 7.3%. No cognate antigen is known for these TCRs. This specimen was unstimulated CD8+ T cells sorted from spleen or lymph node cells, taken before transplant. The receptors derive from a human donor who was the organ donor for an intestinal transplant. Both conserved end residues are part of each CDR3.

>TRBV12-5|13
CASGLLGKDTIYF
>TRBV19|13
CASSPHGPGELFF
>TRBV4-1|15
CASSQGGGADQPQHF
>TRBV5-6|14
CASSSGLQVGEQYF
>TRBV7-9|15
CASSLGYASGNTIYF
>TRBV4-1|14
CASSQSQGGYEQYF
>TRBV5-4|14
CASSPPSGTDTQYF
>TRBV4-2|18
CASSQEAQRELSYNEQFF
>TRBV10-3|15
CAISEISPINYGYTF
>TRBV2|17
CASSEDLAGLSSYEQYF
>TRBV30|14
CAWLRLDGSYEQYF
>TRBV7-9|11
CASSSQGGYTF
>TRBV7-3|15
CASSLNEGVPYGYTF
>TRBV9|14
CASSVGLDNSPLHF
>TRBV7-8|14
CASSFLDRGNEQFF
>TRBV13|17
CASTVNRGASRDHEQFF
>TRBV10-3|17
CAISESNTGSSYNEQFF
>TRBV6-5|14
CASSSDKGPDTQYF
>TRBV7-3|13
CASSTDRGAEQFF
>TRBV27|15
CASSLLGQGFTEAFF
>TRBV7-8|16
CASSSPRDRFPYEQYF
>TRBV6-1|14
CASSEVGLGYEQYF
>TRBV7-6|15
CASSLRGGVDSPLHF
>TRBV7-3|14
CASSLGQGQETQYF